This paragraph covers one T cell receptor beta chain sequence. The target antigen is unknown. The data are from a study of OX40 agonist ivuxolimab in advanced cancers. For the study at large: Prior anti-PD-1, anti-PD-L1 or anti-CTLA-4 therapy did not bar entry, and roughly 40% had some.

Assay used: immunoSEQ multiplex PCR; TCRdb lists only in-frame clones, some missing. The repertoire includes 85,000 to 100,000 clones, over 75% of them detected once, and around 0.33% sits in the top ten. Study-wide results and limits: Normalized expansion of T-cell clones was also low for some nonresponders. CD8+ T cells (on average) carried more expanded clones than CD4+ T cells.

From germline, CDR1 is SQVTM and CDR2 ANQGSEA. V dropped 1 base and J dropped 3 bases, with 12 bases sitting between them. The CDR3 sequence is 14 residues long. This rearrangement joins TRBV29-1 to TRBJ2-5; tentative D call: TRBD2 (5 bases). Here the sequenced sample was CD4+ or CD8+ T cells sorted from blood, taken in a trial of the OX40 agonist ivuxolimab. The sequence was obtained from an adult with an advanced solid tumor such as melanoma, head and neck, liver or kidney cancer. This chain's CDR3 is CSVEGLSGKETQYF. In DNA, the CDR3 is TGCAGCGTTGAAGGTCTAAGCGGAAAAGAGACCCAGTACTTC.